This TCR beta chain originates from a study of blood T cell repertoires in COVID-19 (dated by TCRdb to the early 2020s). With regard to the full study: Samples covering the acute and convalescent phases of COVID-19 were provided by collaborators in the United States, Italy and Spain. Sample metadata almost always included a de-identified subject ID, COVID-19 status, age in years and sex. Deeply sampled blood TCRbeta repertoires from subjects exposed to, actively infected with, or recovered from COVID-19 were included in the dataset. Where available, HLA class I and class II types were taken from metadata supplied by the sample provider and were not determined by assay-based typing. The material from the prospective study consisted of cDNA or gDNA derived from T cells, B-cell-depleted T cells, or PBMCs. A freely available public database, intended as a resource for researchers studying the immune response to SARS-CoV-2, is where the repertoires were released. Samples were obtained from the ongoing ImmuneRACE study (first 160 participants) and from over a thousand subjects provided by 6 global collaborators.

In the prospective study, participants were about 18 to 95 years old, resided in approximately 22 geographic areas of the United States, and were enrolled through a virtual design. In the prospective study, participants were assigned to cohorts based on the clinical history participants reported in a screening survey and a study questionnaire. For ImmuneRACE Cohort 3, a participant was defined as recovered based on two consecutive negative NP/OP PCR tests, clearance by a healthcare professional, or resolution of symptoms. Each participant in the prospective study had whole blood, serum and a nasopharyngeal or oropharyngeal swab collected by mobile phlebotomists. Over a roughly 2-month period, participants in the prospective study had the option of providing additional blood draws and questionnaires. Prospective study blood samples were shipped either frozen or at room temperature before DNA extraction.

For this clone: This receptor's antigen is unknown. No clone much larger than this one lies a single base away; base qualities are absent.

The immunoSEQ Assay, a bias-controlled multiplex PCR, was used to amplify TCRbeta CDR3 regions from genomic DNA. The authors processed their data as follows. The number of nucleated cells in each sample was estimated from the amplification of reference gene primers within the assay. Sequence reads were collapsed and filtered to measure the absolute abundance of every unique TCRbeta CDR3 rearrangement. Productive Simpson clonality was computed per sample as the square root of Simpson's diversity index over productive rearrangements. The clones in this table, taken by TCRdb from immuneACCESS, are in-frame only. Not every clone is retained; where verified, under half of the shortfall comes from an unresolved V gene, and the cause of the rest is unknown. That table furnishes V, J and clone size, whereas the DNA furnished D and trimming. The sample data list around 220,000 clones, and about nine tenths of these were observed just once. Less than 2.5% of the sample belongs to the ten largest clones.

On the study overall, not on this receptor specifically: How much clinical and demographic metadata was included differed by source and by participant, and the metadata was provided uncurated.

Deletion took 4 bases off V and 2 bases off J, with a span of 18 bases between the germline ends. Taken from the germline V gene, the CDR1 and CDR2 loops are SGHRS and YFSETQ. The CDR3 starts with the cysteine, ends with the phenylalanine, and has 16 residues. The DNA shown is the 48-base CDR3, in frame from base 1. This sequence uses TRBV5-1 and TRBJ1-2; TRBD1 is perhaps the D gene, given 6 matching bases. The sequencing sample was made of PBMCs or T cells enriched from blood (not recorded which). The receptor was isolated from a woman aged 18-30 years who had recovered from COVID-19. The sequenced DNA: TGCGCCAGCAGCCGGACGTTGAGGGGGAACAACTATGGCTACACCTTC. Translated, this gives CASSRTLRGNNYGYTF.